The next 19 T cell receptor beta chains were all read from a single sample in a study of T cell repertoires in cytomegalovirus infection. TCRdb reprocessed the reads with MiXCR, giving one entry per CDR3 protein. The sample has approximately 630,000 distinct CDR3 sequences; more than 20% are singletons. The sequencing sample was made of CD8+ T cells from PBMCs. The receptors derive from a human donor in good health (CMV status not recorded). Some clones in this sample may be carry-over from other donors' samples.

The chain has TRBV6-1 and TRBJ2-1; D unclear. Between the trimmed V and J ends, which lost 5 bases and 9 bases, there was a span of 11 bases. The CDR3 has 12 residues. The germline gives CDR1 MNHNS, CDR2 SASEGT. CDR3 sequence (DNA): TGTGCCAGCAGTCCCCGGGTAGGTGAGCAGTTCTTC. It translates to CASSPRVGEQFF.

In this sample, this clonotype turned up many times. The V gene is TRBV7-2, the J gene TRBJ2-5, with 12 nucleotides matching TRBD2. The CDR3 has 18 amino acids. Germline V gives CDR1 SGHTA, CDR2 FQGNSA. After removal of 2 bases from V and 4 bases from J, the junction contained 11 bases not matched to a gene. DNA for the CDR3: TGTGCCAGCAGCTTAAATCGAGCTAGCGGGGGGGCCGCAGAGACCCAGTACTTC. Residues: CASSLNRASGGAAETQYF.

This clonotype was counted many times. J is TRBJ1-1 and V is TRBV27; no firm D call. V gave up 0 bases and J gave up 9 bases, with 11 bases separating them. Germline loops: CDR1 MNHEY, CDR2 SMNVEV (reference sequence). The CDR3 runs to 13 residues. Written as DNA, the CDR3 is TGTGCCAGCAGTTTATCTTGGGGAACAAAAGCTTTCTTT. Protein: CASSLSWGTKAFF.

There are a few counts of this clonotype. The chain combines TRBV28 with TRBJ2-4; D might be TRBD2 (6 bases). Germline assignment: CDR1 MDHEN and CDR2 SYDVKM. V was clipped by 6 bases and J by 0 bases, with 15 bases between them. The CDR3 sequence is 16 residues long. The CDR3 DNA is TGTGCCAGCAGACCCCGGGGAGGCTTAGCCAAAAACATTCAGTACTTC. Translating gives CASRPRGGLAKNIQYF.

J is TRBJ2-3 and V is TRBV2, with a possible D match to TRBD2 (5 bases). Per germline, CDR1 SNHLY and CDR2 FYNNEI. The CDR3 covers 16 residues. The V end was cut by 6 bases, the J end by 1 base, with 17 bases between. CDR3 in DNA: TGTGCCAGCAGCAACGTTCGGGATGGAGGCACAGATACGCAGTATTTT. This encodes CASSNVRDGGTDTQYF.

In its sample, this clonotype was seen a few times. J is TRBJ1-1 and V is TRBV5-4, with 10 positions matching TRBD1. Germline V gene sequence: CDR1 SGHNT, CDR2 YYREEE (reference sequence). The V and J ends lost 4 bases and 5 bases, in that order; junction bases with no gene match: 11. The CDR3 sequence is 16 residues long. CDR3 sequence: CASSPGTGDRYTEAFF. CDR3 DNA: TGTGCCAGCAGCCCCGGGACAGGGGATCGGTATACTGAAGCTTTCTTT.

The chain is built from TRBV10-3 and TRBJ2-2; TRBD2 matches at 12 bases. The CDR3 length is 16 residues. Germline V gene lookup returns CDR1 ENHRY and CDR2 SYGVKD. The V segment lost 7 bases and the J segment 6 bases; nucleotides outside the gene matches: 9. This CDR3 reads CAITNGASGGAGELFF. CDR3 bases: TGTGCCATCACCAATGGAGCTAGCGGGGGGGCCGGGGAGCTGTTTTTT.

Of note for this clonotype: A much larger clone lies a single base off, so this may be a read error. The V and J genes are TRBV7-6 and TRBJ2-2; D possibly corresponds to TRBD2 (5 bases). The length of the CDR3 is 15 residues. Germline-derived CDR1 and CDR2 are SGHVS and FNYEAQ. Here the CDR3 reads CASSLRKGSTGELLF. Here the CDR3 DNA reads TGTGCCAGCAGCTTAAGGAAAGGGAGCACCGGGGAGCTGTTGTTT.

CDR3 bases: TGTGCCAGCAGTTGGCGGGGGCCTTACAATGAGCAGTTCTTC. This translates into CASSWRGPYNEQFF. The chain recombines TRBV28 with TRBJ2-1; D might be TRBD2 (7 bases). The V end was cut by 4 bases, the J end by 4 bases, with 11 bases between. The CDR3 covers 14 residues. Germline V gene sequence: CDR1 MDHEN, CDR2 SYDVKM.

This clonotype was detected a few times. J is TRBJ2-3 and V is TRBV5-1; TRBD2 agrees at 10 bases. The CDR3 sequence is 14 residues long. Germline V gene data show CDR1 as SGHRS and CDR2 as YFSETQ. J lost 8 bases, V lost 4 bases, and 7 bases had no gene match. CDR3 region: CASSASGGAATQYF. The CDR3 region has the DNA TGCGCCAGCAGCGCAAGCGGGGGGGCTGCTACGCAGTATTTT.

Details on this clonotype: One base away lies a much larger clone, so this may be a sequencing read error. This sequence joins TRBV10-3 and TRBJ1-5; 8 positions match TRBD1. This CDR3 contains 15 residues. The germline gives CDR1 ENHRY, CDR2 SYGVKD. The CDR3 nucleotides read TGTGCCATCAGCGACCCGGGACAGGTTAATCAGTCCCAGCATTTT. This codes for CAISDPGQVNQSQHF.

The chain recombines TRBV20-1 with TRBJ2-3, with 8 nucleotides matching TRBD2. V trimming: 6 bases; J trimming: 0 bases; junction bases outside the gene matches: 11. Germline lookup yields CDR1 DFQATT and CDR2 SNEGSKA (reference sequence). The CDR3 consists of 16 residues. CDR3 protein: CSAGGGPSTSTDTQYF. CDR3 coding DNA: TGCAGTGCGGGCGGGGGGCCTTCTACTAGCACAGATACGCAGTATTTT.

The CDR3 is CASIPDLRQDNQPQHF. The CDR3, as DNA: TGCGCCAGCATCCCAGATCTTAGACAGGACAATCAGCCCCAGCATTTT. The V call is TRBV10-1, the J call TRBJ1-5; possible D gene TRBD1, 6 bases. The germline V and J ends were trimmed by 7 bases and 3 bases, with 19 bases remaining between them. Germline assignment: CDR1 WNHNN and CDR2 SYGVQD (reference sequence). The CDR3 loop spans 16 amino acids.

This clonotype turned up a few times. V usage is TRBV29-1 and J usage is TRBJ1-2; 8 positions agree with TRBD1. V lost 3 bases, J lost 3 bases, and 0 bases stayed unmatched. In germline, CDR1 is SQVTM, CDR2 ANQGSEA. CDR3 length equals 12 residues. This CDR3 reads CSVETGDYGYTF. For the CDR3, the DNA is TGCAGCGTTGAGACAGGGGACTATGGCTACACCTTC.

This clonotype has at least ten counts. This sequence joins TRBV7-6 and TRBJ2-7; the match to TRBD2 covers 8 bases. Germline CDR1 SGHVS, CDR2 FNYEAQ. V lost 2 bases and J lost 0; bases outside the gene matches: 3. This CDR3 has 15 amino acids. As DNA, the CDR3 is TGTGCCAGCAGCTTAAGCGGGGGCCTCTCCTACGAGCAGTACTTC. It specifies CASSLSGGLSYEQYF.

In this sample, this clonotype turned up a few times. The CDR3: CATSDPFRTGGYNEQFF. CDR3 sequence (DNA): TGTGCCACCAGTGACCCTTTCCGGACAGGGGGCTACAATGAGCAGTTCTTC. The rearrangement joins TRBV24-1 to TRBJ2-1, with 10 bases matching TRBD1. The CDR3 loop spans 17 amino acids. Germline CDR1 is KGHDR and CDR2 is SFDVKD. V was clipped by 4 bases and J by 3 bases; unmatched bases: 8.

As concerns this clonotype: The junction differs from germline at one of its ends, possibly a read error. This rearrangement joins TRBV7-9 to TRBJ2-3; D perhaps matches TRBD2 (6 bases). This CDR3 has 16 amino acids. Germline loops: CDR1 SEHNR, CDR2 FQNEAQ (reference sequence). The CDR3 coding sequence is TGTGGCAGCAGCTTAGACGCAGGGACTCTCACAGATACGCAGTATTTT. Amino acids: CGSSLDAGTLTDTQYF.

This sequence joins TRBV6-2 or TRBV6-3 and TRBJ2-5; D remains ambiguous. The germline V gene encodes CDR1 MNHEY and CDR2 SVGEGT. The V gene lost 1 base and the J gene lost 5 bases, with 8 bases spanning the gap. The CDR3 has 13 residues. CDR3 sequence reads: CASSYFRSETQYF. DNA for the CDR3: TGTGCCAGCAGTTACTTTAGGTCTGAGACCCAGTACTTC.

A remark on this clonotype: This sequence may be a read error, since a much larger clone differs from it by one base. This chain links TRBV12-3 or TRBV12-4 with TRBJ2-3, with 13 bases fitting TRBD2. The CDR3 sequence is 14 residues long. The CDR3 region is CVTGTSGDTDTQYF. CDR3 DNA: TGTGTCACCGGGACTAGCGGGGACACAGATACGCAGTATTTT.